The 30 T cell receptor beta chains reported below all come from one sample, sequenced in a study of T cells after yellow fever vaccination. From the 5' RACE reads, TCRdb called clonotypes with MiXCR, one entry per CDR3 protein. Among 120,000 to 150,000 distinct CDR3 sequences listed, 7.7% were seen once. The sequences come from CD4+ T cells sorted from PBMCs, collected 5 days after the yellow fever booster vaccination. The origin of the receptors is a man between 25 and 39 years old who received the YFV17D yellow fever vaccine.

The sample holds many counts of this clonotype. V is TRBV29-1 and J is TRBJ2-7; TRBD2 matches at 9 bases. This CDR3 comprises 13 residues. Germline assignment: CDR1 SQVTM and CDR2 ANQGSEA. Trimming at V came to 6 bases and at J to 4 bases, leaving 7 bases not matched to a gene. Written as DNA, the CDR3 is TGCAGCGTCATAGCGGGAGCAAGGTACGAGCAGTACTTC. It specifies CSVIAGARYEQYF.

This clonotype showed up many times. The chain is built from TRBV24-1 and TRBJ2-2, with D perhaps being TRBD1 or TRBD2 (5 bases each). The germline V and J ends were trimmed by 3 bases and 0 bases, with 10 bases remaining between them. The CDR3 runs to 16 residues. Germline CDR1 is KGHDR and CDR2 is SFDVKD. CDR3 loop: CATSDPRDANTGELFF. In DNA, the CDR3 is TGTGCCACCAGTGATCCCAGGGACGCGAACACCGGGGAGCTGTTTTTT.

This clonotype appeared many times. This sequence joins TRBV19 and TRBJ2-5; 7 bases align to TRBD2. Trimming removed 5 bases from V and 7 bases from J; junction bases left unmatched: 10. In germline, CDR1 is LNHDA, CDR2 SQIVND (reference sequence). The CDR3 consists of 14 residues. CDR3 region: CASSFGTNDATQYF. CDR3 in DNA: TGTGCCAGTAGTTTCGGGACTAACGACGCGACCCAGTACTTC. Full variable domain (missing parts from reference TRBV19 and TRBJ2-5): DGGITQSPKYLFRKEGQNVTLSCEQNLNHDAMYWYRQDPGQGLRLIYYSQIVNDFQKGDIAEGYSVSREKKESFPLTVTSAQKNPTAFYLCASSFGTNDATQYFGPGTRLLVL.

This clonotype was found many times. The chain is built from TRBV7-9 and TRBJ2-1, with D unclear. CDR1 and CDR2 (germline): SEHNR, FQNEAQ (reference sequence). The CDR3 consists of 12 residues. Trimming removed 2 bases from V and 8 bases from J, with 7 bases in between. CDR3 sequence (DNA): TGTGCCAGCAGCTTATACAACGATGAGCAGTTCTTC. Translated, it gives CASSLYNDEQFF.

This clonotype was seen at least ten times. The V gene is TRBV19, the J gene TRBJ2-5; D gene ambiguous. The V gene lost 5 bases and the J gene lost 2 bases, with 12 bases spanning the gap. The CDR3 has 14 amino acids. CDR1 is LNHDA and CDR2 is SQIVND in the germline V gene (reference sequence). CDR3 bases: TGTGCCAGTAGTCGTGGGGTACTTCAAGAGACCCAGTACTTC. Protein sequence: CASSRGVLQETQYF. Full variable domain (missing parts from reference TRBV19 and TRBJ2-5): DGGITQSPKYLFRKEGQNVTLSCEQNLNHDAMYWYRQDPGQGLRLIYYSQIVNDFQKGDIAEGYSVSREKKESFPLTVTSAQKNPTAFYLCASSRGVLQETQYFGPGTRLLVL.

This clonotype came up many times. V usage is TRBV7-2 and J usage is TRBJ2-3; tentative D call: TRBD2 (5 bases). Deletions cut 5 bases from V and 6 bases from J, with 15 bases between. CDR1 and CDR2 from the germline V gene are SGHTA and FQGNSA. The CDR3 totals 14 residues. The CDR3 here is CASSQAVQLDTQYF. DNA of the CDR3: TGTGCCAGCAGCCAAGCGGTTCAATTGGATACGCAGTATTTT.

The sample holds many counts of this clonotype. The rearrangement uses TRBV2 and TRBJ2-7; D not resolved. Trimming pared 6 bases from V and 5 bases from J, leaving 11 bases between. Germline CDR1 and CDR2: SNHLY and FYNNEI. CDR3 length: 12 amino acids. The CDR3 nucleotides are TGTGCCAGCAGAGACGACACGAACGAGCAGTACTTC. Translating it yields CASRDDTNEQYF.

V is TRBV11-2 and J is TRBJ2-7; 9 nucleotides agree with TRBD2. This CDR3 spans 18 amino acids. Germline trimming cut 4 bases from V and 6 bases from J; bases unmatched to any gene: 19. CDR1 SGHAT and CDR2 FQNNGV come from the germline V gene. This CDR3 is CASSSSGFSGSGSTEQYF. The CDR3 nucleotides are TGTGCCAGCAGCTCCAGCGGCTTTAGCGGGAGCGGATCTACCGAGCAGTACTTC. Together with reference TRBV11-2 and TRBJ2-7, the CDR3 gives the full variable domain: EAGVAQSPRYKIIEKRQSVAFWCNPISGHATLYWYQQILGQGPKLLIQFQNNGVVDDSQLPKDRFSAERLKGVDSTLKIQPAKLEDSAVYLCASSSSGFSGSGSTEQYFGPGTRLTVT.

This clonotype was counted many times. The CDR3 loop reads CASSFLRGNEQFF. The CDR3 region has the DNA TGTGCCAGCAGTTTCCTCAGGGGTAATGAGCAGTTCTTC. The chain links TRBV27 to TRBJ2-1; D perhaps matches TRBD1 (6 bases). The germline V and J ends were trimmed by 3 bases and 7 bases, with 10 bases remaining between them. Germline CDR1 and CDR2: MNHEY and SMNVEV (reference sequence). CDR3 length equals 13 residues.

This clonotype was seen at least ten times. The rearrangement joins TRBV5-1 to TRBJ2-7, with TRBD1 matching over 8 bases. This CDR3 region has 14 residues. V shed 3 bases, J shed 3 bases, and the junction held 5 bases outside the gene matches. Germline V gives CDR1 SGHRS, CDR2 YFSETQ. The CDR3 DNA is TGCGCCAGCAGCTCGACAGGGGAGGACTACGAGCAGTACTTC. It translates to CASSSTGEDYEQYF.

This clonotype was counted at least ten times. The chain recombines TRBV4-3 with TRBJ2-7, with 10 bases that match TRBD2. Trimming took 0 bases from V and 2 from J; bases not matched to a gene: 10. The CDR3 consists of 18 residues. Germline CDR1 is LGHNA and CDR2 is YSLEER. The CDR3 coding sequence is TGCGCCAGCAGCCAAGAATGGCTAGCGGGAGTCGGGGCCTACGAGCAGTACTTC. It specifies CASSQEWLAGVGAYEQYF.

In its sample, this clonotype was seen many times. CDR3 loop: CASSKTRNEQFF. Here the CDR3 DNA reads TGTGCCAGCAGCAAGACAAGGAATGAGCAGTTCTTC. The chain links TRBV7-2 to TRBJ2-1; the D is unclear. The CDR3 is 12 amino acids. The germline V gene encodes CDR1 SGHTA and CDR2 FQGNSA. Trimming took off 5 bases at V and 7 bases at J, with 9 bases between the two ends. Together with reference TRBV7-2 and TRBJ2-1, the CDR3 gives the full variable domain: GAGVSQSPSNKVTEKGKDVELRCDPISGHTALYWYRQSLGQGLEFLIYFQGNSAPDKSGLPSDRFSAERTGGSVSTLTIQRTQQEDSAVYLCASSKTRNEQFFGPGTRLTVL.

This clonotype was recorded at least ten times. The chain employs TRBV10-1 and TRBJ2-2; D unclear. The germline V gene encodes CDR1 WNHNN and CDR2 SYGVQD (reference sequence). Trimming removed 3 bases at V and 6 bases at J, with 14 bases between. The CDR3 loop spans 15 amino acids. The CDR3 nucleotides read TGCGCCAGCAGTGACGCTTCTCCGGCGGCCGGGGAGCTGTTTTTT. It translates to CASSDASPAAGELFF.

This chain uses TRBV10-2 with TRBJ1-6, with a tentative D call TRBD1 (5 bases). The CDR3 has 13 amino acids. Germline CDR1 reads WSHSY; CDR2 reads SAAADI. V dropped 6 bases and J dropped 7 bases, with 10 bases sitting between them. In DNA form, the CDR3 reads TGCGCCAGCAGCGAGCAGGGAAATTCACCCCTCCACTTT. The encoded protein is CASSEQGNSPLHF.

This rearrangement joins TRBV29-1 to TRBJ2-7; D is unresolved. V was trimmed by 8 bases and J by 1 base, leaving 15 bases between them. The CDR3 consists of 13 residues. CDR1 SQVTM and CDR2 ANQGSEA come from the germline V gene. CDR3 residues: CSPGFRASYEQYF. CDR3 sequence (DNA): TGCAGCCCCGGCTTTCGGGCTTCCTACGAGCAGTACTTC.

The chain recombines TRBV5-5 with TRBJ2-7, with D possibly TRBD1 on 7 matching bases. The V gene's germline CDR1 is SGHKS and CDR2 YYEKEE (reference sequence). The CDR3 is 17 amino acids. Trimming pared 4 bases from V and 3 bases from J, leaving 23 bases between. The DNA for the CDR3 is TGTGCCAGCAGCGGTCAGGGGGGCGAGGAGTTGGGCTACGAGCAGTACTTC. It yields the protein CASSGQGGEELGYEQYF. Variable domain in full (rest from reference TRBV5-5 and TRBJ2-7): DAGVTQSPTHLIKTRGQQVTLRCSPISGHKSVSWYQQVLGQGPQFIFQYYEKEERGRGNFPDRFSARQFPNYSSELNVNALLLGDSALYLCASSGQGGEELGYEQYFGPGTRLTVT.

There are a few counts of this clonotype. This rearrangement joins TRBV19 to TRBJ2-3; D uncertain. V was clipped by 6 bases and J by 4 bases, with 20 bases between them. CDR3 length: 16 residues. The germline V gene has CDR1 LNHDA and CDR2 SQIVND (reference sequence). The CDR3 DNA sequence: TGTGCCAGTAGCCACTCGATTAGCCCGTCCCCAGATACGCAGTATTTT. This translates into CASSHSISPSPDTQYF.

In its sample, this clonotype was seen many times. This rearrangement joins TRBV6-1 to TRBJ1-1; 7 positions match TRBD1. The CDR3 runs to 14 residues. CDR1 and CDR2 (germline): MNHNS, SASEGT. J was trimmed by 5 bases and V by 6 bases; bases with no gene match: 9. In nucleotides, the CDR3 is TGTGCCAGCAGGAAAAGGGGGCAAGCTACTGAAGCTTTCTTT. This codes for CASRKRGQATEAFF.

This clonotype was counted at least ten times. J is TRBJ2-2 and V is TRBV10-3; TRBD1 might be the D (5 bases). V lost 6 bases to trimming and J lost 7 bases, with 12 bases between them. This CDR3 region has 13 residues. CDR1 and CDR2 from the germline V gene are ENHRY and SYGVKD. The CDR3 nucleotides read TGTGCCATCAGACCCAGGGCCGGCGGGGAGCTGTTTTTT. Residues: CAIRPRAGGELFF.

This clonotype was recorded at least ten times. V usage is TRBV7-2 and J usage is TRBJ2-3, with 8 bases that match TRBD2. Losses at the gene ends were 4 bases for V and 2 bases for J; bases not matched to a gene: 2. Germline V gene lookup returns CDR1 SGHTA and CDR2 FQGNSA. The CDR3 is 14 amino acids. Here the CDR3 DNA reads TGTGCCAGCAGCTACGGGGGGGCCACAGATACGCAGTATTTT. It codes for CASSYGGATDTQYF.

This clonotype was seen ten or more times. This rearrangement joins TRBV10-3 to TRBJ2-1; maybe TRBD2 (6 bases). Germline-derived CDR1 and CDR2 are ENHRY and SYGVKD. V shed 10 bases and J shed 5 bases, with 30 bases lying between them. The CDR3 has 18 residues. Here the CDR3 reads CATLMTSQFIRTNNEQFF. The CDR3 DNA sequence: TGTGCCACCCTTATGACTAGTCAGTTTATAAGGACAAACAATGAGCAGTTCTTC.

Many counts were recorded for this clonotype. The chain is built from TRBV5-1 and TRBJ2-5; D gene uncertain. V was trimmed by 1 base and J by 1 base, leaving 17 bases between them. The CDR3 is made up of 17 amino acids. Germline values: CDR1 SGHRS, CDR2 YFSETQ. The CDR3 region is CASSLFSSARAQETQYF. CDR3 bases: TGCGCCAGCAGCTTGTTCTCCTCGGCTAGGGCCCAAGAGACCCAGTACTTC.

The sample holds a few counts of this clonotype. V gene TRBV11-2 combines with J gene TRBJ2-5, with 14 positions matching TRBD2. V shed 4 bases, J shed 2 bases, and the junction held 9 bases outside the gene matches. Germline CDR1 is SGHAT and CDR2 is FQNNGV. The CDR3 runs 18 residues. Here the CDR3 reads CASSSQPGLAGVQETQYF. The CDR3 nucleotides read TGTGCCAGCAGCTCCCAACCGGGACTAGCGGGAGTACAAGAGACCCAGTACTTC.

This clonotype was detected many times. The J gene is TRBJ2-5, the V gene TRBV7-2; TRBD2 aligns across 7 bases. The CDR3 is 14 residues long. V shed 6 bases, J shed 5 bases, and the junction held 9 bases outside the gene matches. In germline, CDR1 is SGHTA, CDR2 FQGNSA. CDR3 sequence: CASRLAGVRETQYF. The CDR3 DNA reads as TGTGCCAGCAGGCTGGCGGGAGTCCGGGAGACCCAGTACTTC. Looking up the rest from reference TRBV7-2 and TRBJ2-5 gives the full variable domain: GAGVSQSPSNKVTEKGKDVELRCDPISGHTALYWYRQSLGQGLEFLIYFQGNSAPDKSGLPSDRFSAERTGGSVSTLTIQRTQQEDSAVYLCASRLAGVRETQYFGPGTRLLVL.

This clonotype was seen repeatedly, ten times or more. V usage is TRBV5-1 and J usage is TRBJ2-3; perhaps TRBD1 as D (6 bases). V was trimmed by 1 base and J by 11 bases, leaving 17 bases between them. CDR3 length: 14 residues. CDR1 and CDR2 from the germline V gene are SGHRS and YFSETQ. The CDR3 DNA follows: TGCGCCAGCAGCTTGAGACAGGACAACGGGGAGCAGTATTTT. The encoded protein is CASSLRQDNGEQYF.

This clonotype showed up many times. The chain links TRBV4-1 to TRBJ2-5; D tentatively reads TRBD1 or TRBD2 (5 bases each). This CDR3 is 17 amino acids long. The germline gives CDR1 MGHRA, CDR2 YSYEKL. V lost 0 bases, J lost 5 bases, and 19 bases lay in between. The CDR3 nucleotides are TGCGCCAGCAGCCAAGATTTCGGGGTATCGGGGCAGGAGACCCAGTACTTC. The encoded protein is CASSQDFGVSGQETQYF.

This clonotype was seen many times. This chain joins TRBV7-6 and TRBJ2-5, with TRBD2 matching over 11 bases. Per germline, CDR1 SGHVS and CDR2 FNYEAQ. Germline trimming cut 0 bases from V and 6 bases from J; bases unmatched to any gene: 3. The CDR3 has 15 residues. The CDR3 spells CASSLALAGGQTQYF. The CDR3 DNA reads as TGTGCCAGCAGCTTAGCGTTAGCGGGGGGGCAGACCCAGTACTTC.

In this sample, this clonotype turned up many times. The chain uses TRBV7-2 and TRBJ2-7, with 8 bases fitting TRBD1. The germline CDR1 and CDR2 sequences are SGHTA and FQGNSA. The CDR3 consists of 15 residues. V trimming: 2 bases; J trimming: 3 bases; junction bases outside the gene matches: 6. CDR3 nucleotides: TGTGCCAGCAGCTTATCGGGACAGGCTTACTACGAGCAGTACTTC. Its protein product is CASSLSGQAYYEQYF.

This clonotype was seen many times. The V gene is TRBV20-1, the J gene TRBJ2-1; no firm D call. Germline V gene data show CDR1 as DFQATT and CDR2 as SNEGSKA (reference sequence). This CDR3 is built from 11 residues. The V gene lost 5 bases and the J gene lost 5 bases, with 7 bases spanning the gap. In DNA, the CDR3 is TGCAGTGCTGCAGACCACAATGAGCAGTTCTTC. Its translation is CSAADHNEQFF.

This clonotype was counted many times. The chain uses TRBV7-2 and TRBJ2-1, with 10 bases matching TRBD2. The ends lost 7 bases at V and 2 bases at J; junction bases unmatched: 2. Germline V gene data show CDR1 as SGHTA and CDR2 as FQGNSA. This CDR3 has 14 residues. The CDR3 sequence: CASKRGGTYNEQFF. CDR3 DNA: TGTGCCAGCAAGCGGGGGGGGACCTACAATGAGCAGTTCTTC.